Below are 25 T cell receptor beta chains sequenced from a single sample in a study of shared clonotypes between healthy human individuals. Profiled with immunoSEQ multiplex PCR; TCRdb holds only in-frame clones, not every one. The sample has millions of clones; 85% to 95% are singletons. Sequencing used naive CD4+ T cells sorted from blood. The subset denotes: CD45RA+ positively selected. All receptors come from a man aged 18 to 30 in good health.

V gene TRBV9 combines with J gene TRBJ2-2, with 9 positions matching TRBD1. Germline CDR1 is SGDLS and CDR2 is YYNGEE. Losses at the gene ends were 4 bases for V and 2 bases for J; bases not matched to a gene: 6. The CDR3 loop spans 16 amino acids. In nucleotides, the CDR3 is TGTGCCAGCAGCTTAAGGGACAGGGTAAACACCGGGGAGCTGTTTTTT. It codes for CASSLRDRVNTGELFF.

V is TRBV9 and J is TRBJ1-2, with 8 nucleotides matching TRBD1. Germline assignment: CDR1 SGDLS and CDR2 YYNGEE. The CDR3 is made up of 15 amino acids. The trim removed 4 bases at V and 7 bases at J, leaving 12 bases unmatched. Written as DNA, the CDR3 is TGTGCCAGCAGCTTCCGTCAGGGGGCAATGGGTGGCTACACCTTC. Its protein is CASSFRQGAMGGYTF.

This chain links TRBV5-6 with TRBJ2-7; possible D gene TRBD1, 8 bases. Trimming shortened V by 6 bases and J by 0 bases, and 19 bases separated the two germline ends. The CDR3 loop spans 16 amino acids. Germline assignment: CDR1 SGHDT and CDR2 YYEEEE. The CDR3 DNA sequence: TGTGCCAGCAAACTGACAGGGGAGGGGTTCTCCTACGAGCAGTACTTC. Amino acids: CASKLTGEGFSYEQYF.

The chain couples TRBV27 to TRBJ2-1, with 8 bases aligning to TRBD2. Trimming took 5 bases from V and 10 from J; bases not matched to a gene: 16. This CDR3 comprises 16 residues. CDR1 and CDR2 from the germline V gene are MNHEY and SMNVEV (reference sequence). The CDR3 protein is CASSLMAGGRQKEQFF. The DNA of the CDR3 is TGTGCCAGCAGTCTGATGGCGGGGGGCCGCCAAAAAGAGCAGTTCTTC.

This chain links TRBV6-5 with TRBJ2-7; 8 bases line up with TRBD1. The CDR3 extends over 15 amino acids. Trimming at V came to 6 bases and at J to 5 bases, leaving 12 bases not matched to a gene. CDR1 is MNHEY, CDR2 SVGAGI, per germline. The CDR3 DNA reads as TGTGCCAGCAGAAATTCCGGGACAGGACTACACGAGCAGTACTTC. Translation: CASRNSGTGLHEQYF.

The rearrangement uses TRBV6-5 and TRBJ2-7; 7 bases fit TRBD1. The length of the CDR3 is 15 residues. The trim removed 4 bases at V and 2 bases at J, leaving 8 bases unmatched. The germline gives CDR1 MNHEY, CDR2 SVGAGI. In DNA, the CDR3 is TGTGCCAGCAGTTCCCGGGACAGATACGCCTACGAGCAGTACTTC. Translation: CASSSRDRYAYEQYF.

V usage is TRBV6-5 and J usage is TRBJ1-2; 7 bases fit TRBD1. V lost 5 bases to trimming and J lost 6 bases; unmatched junction nucleotides: 12. Germline V gene data show CDR1 as MNHEY and CDR2 as SVGAGI. The CDR3 has 15 amino acids. This CDR3 is CASSPRSNRGDGYTF. CDR3 coding DNA: TGTGCCAGCAGTCCCCGTTCTAACAGGGGCGATGGCTACACCTTC.

The rearrangement uses TRBV25-1 and TRBJ1-1; 11 nucleotides agree with TRBD1. CDR3 size: 18 residues. CDR1 and CDR2 from the germline V gene are MGHDK and SYGVNS. The V and J ends lost 4 bases and 0 bases, in that order; junction bases with no gene match: 10. The CDR3 DNA reads TGTGCCAGCAGTGGTTTCGGGACAGGGGGTAAGTTGAACACTGAAGCTTTCTTT. Residues: CASSGFGTGGKLNTEAFF. The variable domain in full, completed from reference TRBV25-1 and TRBJ1-1, reads EADIYQTPRYLVIGTGKKITLECSQTMGHDKMYWYQQDPGMELHLIHYSYGVNSTEKGDLSSESTVSRIRTEHFPLTLESARPSHTSQYLCASSGFGTGGKLNTEAFFGQGTRLTVV.

This chain links TRBV7-6 with TRBJ2-1; TRBD2 aligns across 8 bases. After removal of 1 base from V and 10 bases from J, the junction contained 9 bases not matched to a gene. Germline V gives CDR1 SGHVS, CDR2 FNYEAQ. This CDR3 contains 15 residues. DNA for the CDR3: TGTGCCAGCAGCTTAGGGGTTAGCGGGGATGGCGAGCAGTTCTTC. Encoded protein: CASSLGVSGDGEQFF.

In nucleotides, the CDR3 is TGCGCCAGCAGCCGGCAAGGGGGCGTAGGAAACACCATATATTTT. Translating gives CASSRQGGVGNTIYF. The chain is built from TRBV4-1 and TRBJ1-3; TRBD1 aligns across 7 bases. Germline V CDR1 and CDR2: MGHRA, YSYEKL. J gave up 4 bases and V 4 bases, and 7 bases lay outside the gene matches. This CDR3 region has 15 residues.

The CDR3 bases are TGTGCCTGGAGTATAAGGGGGGAGGAGCAGTTCTTC. The encoded protein is CAWSIRGEEQFF. The chain carries TRBV30 and TRBJ2-1; D could derive from TRBD1 or TRBD2 (6 bases each). Trimming pared 2 bases from V and 10 bases from J, leaving 12 bases between. The CDR3 has 12 amino acids. Germline V CDR1 and CDR2: GTSNPN, SVGIG (reference sequence).

This chain uses TRBV5-4 with TRBJ2-5, with D unclear. The V gene's germline CDR1 is SGHNT and CDR2 YYREEE (reference sequence). There are 11 residues in the CDR3. With 4 bases removed from V and 4 bases from J, the gap between germline ends came to 5 bases. CDR3 loop: CASSQGETQYF. CDR3 in DNA: TGTGCCAGCAGCCAAGGAGAGACCCAGTACTTC.

This clone appeared a single time. The J gene is TRBJ2-5, the V gene TRBV10-3; D is unresolved. Germline V gene data show CDR1 as ENHRY and CDR2 as SYGVKD. This CDR3 spans 12 amino acids. CDR3 coding DNA: TGTGCTTCCGGCCCGTACCAAGAGACCCAGTACTTC. Protein: CASGPYQETQYF.

The genes are TRBV5-4 and TRBJ2-2, with D perhaps TRBD1 (5 bases). The CDR3 is made up of 14 amino acids. Trimming cost V 4 bases and J 8 bases, with 15 bases left between them. CDR1 SGHNT and CDR2 YYREEE come from the germline V gene (reference sequence). The CDR3 DNA is TGTGCCAGCAGCACGGACCCCAGGGCTGGGGAGCTGTTTTTT. Protein product: CASSTDPRAGELFF.

V usage is TRBV5-1 and J usage is TRBJ1-2, with a tentative D call TRBD1 (5 bases). The germline CDR1 and CDR2 sequences are SGHRS and YFSETQ. The CDR3 covers 15 residues. V lost 6 bases, J lost 0 bases, and 15 bases lay in between. Written as DNA, the CDR3 is TGCGCCAGCACCCGTGTGGGGGGTACTAACTATGGCTACACCTTC. It codes for CASTRVGGTNYGYTF.

A note on this clone: Other DNA sequences within the sample encode an identical CDR3. The V and J genes are TRBV6-1 and TRBJ1-1, with D possibly being TRBD1 (5 bases). Germline CDR1 MNHNS, CDR2 SASEGT. V was shortened by 4 bases and J by 1 base, with 7 bases between the two germline ends. The CDR3 has 13 residues. The chain's CDR3 is CASSATANTEAFF. CDR3 nucleotide sequence: TGTGCCAGCAGTGCGACAGCGAACACTGAAGCTTTCTTT.

The chain has TRBV10-2 and TRBJ2-5, with 9 bases that match TRBD1. TRBJ2-7 explains the end of the DNA better; the J call may be wrong. The CDR3 contains 14 residues. CDR1 is WSHSY, CDR2 SAAADI, per germline. CDR3 loop: CASRGPGQGYEQYF. CDR3 coding DNA: TGCGCCAGCAGAGGACCGGGACAGGGTTACGAGCAGTACTTC.

V gene TRBV10-3 combines with J gene TRBJ2-7, with a weak D call TRBD2 (5 bases). V shed 3 bases and J shed 2 bases, with 14 bases lying between them. The germline gives CDR1 ENHRY, CDR2 SYGVKD. The CDR3 contains 15 residues. The CDR3 nucleotides are TGTGCCATCAGTGAAGTGATGGACTCCACCTACGAGCAGTACTTC. Translating it yields CAISEVMDSTYEQYF.

V gene TRBV6-5 combines with J gene TRBJ2-2, with a weak D call TRBD2 (5 bases). From germline, CDR1 is MNHEY and CDR2 SVGAGI. Trimming pared 4 bases from V and 7 bases from J, leaving 16 bases between. The CDR3 extends over 15 amino acids. This chain's CDR3 is CASSSNPGYSGELFF. CDR3 sequence (DNA): TGTGCCAGCAGTTCAAATCCGGGATATAGCGGGGAGCTGTTTTTT.

This chain joins TRBV11-2 and TRBJ2-1; D might be TRBD2 (7 bases). V shed 0 bases and J shed 8 bases, with 14 bases lying between them. This CDR3 is 15 amino acids long. Looked up from germline, CDR1 is SGHAT and CDR2 is FQNNGV. CDR3 region: CASSLDYGGPHEQFF. The CDR3 bases are TGTGCCAGCAGCTTAGATTACGGGGGGCCCCATGAGCAGTTCTTC.

V usage is TRBV21-1 and J usage is TRBJ2-7; the table gives TRBD1 as D, unverified against the DNA. TRBV21-1 is deemed a pseudogene. This CDR3 has 15 residues. As DNA, the CDR3 is TGTGCCAGCAGCAACGGCACAGGGGGCTACTACGAGCAGTACTTC. Translated: CASSNGTGGYYEQYF.

About this clone itself: The sample has other DNA sequences that encode this CDR3 too. The chain combines TRBV6-5 with TRBJ2-7; D is perhaps TRBD2 (6 bases). V was pared by 3 bases and J by 4 bases, with 13 bases between. Per germline, CDR1 MNHEY and CDR2 SVGAGI. This CDR3 comprises 14 residues. CDR3: CASSYSDGSYEQYF. The DNA for the CDR3 is TGTGCCAGCAGTTATAGCGACGGGAGTTACGAGCAGTACTTC.

This sequence joins TRBV10-3 and TRBJ1-1, with TRBD1 as a possible D gene (5 bases). The ends were cut back, 5 bases at V and 1 base at J, with 11 bases in the middle. Germline V CDR1 and CDR2: ENHRY, SYGVKD. The CDR3 extends over 14 amino acids. The CDR3 coding sequence is TGTGCCATCAGTCGCTCGACAGAGAACACTGAAGCTTTCTTT. Its protein product is CAISRSTENTEAFF.

The chain links TRBV2 to TRBJ1-4, with 9 bases aligning to TRBD1. Germline CDR1 and CDR2: SNHLY and FYNNEI. This CDR3 has 15 amino acids. V dropped 6 bases and J dropped 4; count of bases not matched to a gene: 6. In DNA, the CDR3 is TGTGCCAGCAGGACAGACAGGGGGATTAATGAAAAACTGTTTTTT. Protein: CASRTDRGINEKLFF.

Remarks on this clone: The sample has other DNA sequences that encode this CDR3 too. V is TRBV29-1 and J is TRBJ2-5, with 8 bases identical to TRBD1. The CDR3 runs to 11 residues. Germline trimming cut 6 bases from V and 5 bases from J; bases unmatched to any gene: 2. The V gene's germline CDR1 is SQVTM and CDR2 ANQGSEA. The CDR3 loop reads CSVRTGETQYF. CDR3 sequence (DNA): TGCAGCGTCCGGACAGGGGAGACCCAGTACTTC.